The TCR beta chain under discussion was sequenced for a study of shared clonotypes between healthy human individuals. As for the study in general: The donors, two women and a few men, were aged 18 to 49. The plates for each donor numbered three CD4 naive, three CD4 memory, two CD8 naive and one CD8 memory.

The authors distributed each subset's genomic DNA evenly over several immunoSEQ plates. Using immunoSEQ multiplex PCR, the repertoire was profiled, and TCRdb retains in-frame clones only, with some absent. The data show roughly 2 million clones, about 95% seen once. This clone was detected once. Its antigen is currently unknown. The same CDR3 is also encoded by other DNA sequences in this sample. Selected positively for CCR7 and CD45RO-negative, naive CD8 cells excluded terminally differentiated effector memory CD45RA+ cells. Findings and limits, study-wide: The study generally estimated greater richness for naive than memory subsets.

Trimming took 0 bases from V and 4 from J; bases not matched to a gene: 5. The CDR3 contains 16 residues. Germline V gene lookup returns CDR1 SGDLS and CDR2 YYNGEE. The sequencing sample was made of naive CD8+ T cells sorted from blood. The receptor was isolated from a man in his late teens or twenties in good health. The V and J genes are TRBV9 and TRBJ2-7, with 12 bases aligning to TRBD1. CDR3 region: CASSVEGTGGRYEQYF. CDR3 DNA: TGTGCCAGCAGCGTAGAAGGGACAGGGGGCCGGTACGAGCAGTACTTC. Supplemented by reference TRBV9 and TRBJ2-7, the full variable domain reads DSGVTQTPKHLITATGQRVTLRCSPRSGDLSVYWYQQSLDQGLQFLIQYYNGEERAKGNILERFSAQQFPDLHSELNLSSLELGDSALYFCASSVEGTGGRYEQYFGPGTRLTVT.